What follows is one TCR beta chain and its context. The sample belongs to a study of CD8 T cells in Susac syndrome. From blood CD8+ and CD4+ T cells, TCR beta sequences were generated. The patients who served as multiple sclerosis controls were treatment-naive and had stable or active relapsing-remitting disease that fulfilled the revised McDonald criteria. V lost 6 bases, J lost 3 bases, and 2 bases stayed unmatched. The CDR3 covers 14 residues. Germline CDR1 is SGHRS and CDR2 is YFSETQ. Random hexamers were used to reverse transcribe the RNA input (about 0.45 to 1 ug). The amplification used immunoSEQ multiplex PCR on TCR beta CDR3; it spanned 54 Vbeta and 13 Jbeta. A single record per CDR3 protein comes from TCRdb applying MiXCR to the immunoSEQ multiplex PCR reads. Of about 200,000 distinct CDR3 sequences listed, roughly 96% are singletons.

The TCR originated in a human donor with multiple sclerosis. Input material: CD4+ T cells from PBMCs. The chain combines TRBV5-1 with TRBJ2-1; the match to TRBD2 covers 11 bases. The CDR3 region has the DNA TGCGCCAGCATGACTAGCGGGGTCTACAATGAGCAGTTCTTC. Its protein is CASMTSGVYNEQFF.